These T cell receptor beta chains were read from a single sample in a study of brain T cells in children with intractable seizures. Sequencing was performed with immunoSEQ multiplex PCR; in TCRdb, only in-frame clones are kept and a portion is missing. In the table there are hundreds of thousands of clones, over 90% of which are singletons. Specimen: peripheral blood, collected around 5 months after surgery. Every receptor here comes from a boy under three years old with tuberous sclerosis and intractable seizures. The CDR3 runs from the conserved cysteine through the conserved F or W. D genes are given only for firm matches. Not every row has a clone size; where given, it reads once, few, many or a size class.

cdr3_nt: TGTGCCTGGAGTGTGACTAACTATGGCTACACCTTC; cdr3_aa: CAWSVTNYGYTF; v_call: TRBV30; clone_size: once; j_call: TRBJ1-2; d_call: .
cdr3_nt: TGTGCCAGCAGCTTAGACGGTGGCTATGAGCAGTTCTTC; cdr3_aa: CASSLDGGYEQFF; v_call: TRBV11-2; clone_size: .; j_call: TRBJ2-1; d_call: .
cdr3_nt: TGTGCCAGCAGCCTTGAGTACTATGGCTACACCTTC; cdr3_aa: CASSLEYYGYTF; v_call: TRBV16; clone_size: .; j_call: TRBJ1-2; d_call: .
cdr3_nt: TGTGCCAGCCGGCCGAAGAGCGACTACAATGAGCAGTTCTTC; cdr3_aa: CASRPKSDYNEQFF; v_call: TRBV13; clone_size: .; j_call: TRBJ2-1; d_call: .
cdr3_nt: TGTGCCAGCAGCTTAGTGGGACGTGAGCAGTTCTTC; cdr3_aa: CASSLVGREQFF; v_call: TRBV7-9; clone_size: .; j_call: TRBJ2-1; d_call: .
cdr3_nt: TGTGCCAGCAGCTTGCCCAATCAGCCCCAGCATTTT; cdr3_aa: CASSLPNQPQHF; v_call: TRBV5-4; clone_size: few; j_call: TRBJ1-5; d_call: .
cdr3_nt: TGCGCCAGCAGCCAAGGCGCTGAGCAGTTCTTC; cdr3_aa: CASSQGAEQFF; v_call: TRBV4-1; clone_size: .; j_call: TRBJ2-1; d_call: .
cdr3_nt: TGTGCCACCATTTCTAATATAGGGGGCGGATGGTGGGAGCAGTACTTC; cdr3_aa: CATISNIGGGWWEQYF; v_call: TRBV24-1; clone_size: .; j_call: TRBJ2-7; d_call: TRBD1
cdr3_nt: TGTGCCACCTGGACAGGGAAGGGGGGCCTCAGAAACACCATATATTTT; cdr3_aa: CATWTGKGGLRNTIYF; v_call: TRBV19; clone_size: .; j_call: TRBJ1-3; d_call: TRBD1
cdr3_nt: TGTGCCAGCAGCCCCCTCGACAGGGCCGGGACTGAAGCTTTCTTT; cdr3_aa: CASSPLDRAGTEAFF; v_call: TRBV28; clone_size: .; j_call: TRBJ1-1; d_call: TRBD1
cdr3_nt: TGTGCCACCAACCTGGAGAAGGGCCAGGCCTCCTACACCTTC; cdr3_aa: CATNLEKGQASYTF; v_call: TRBV24-1; clone_size: .; j_call: TRBJ1-2; d_call: .
cdr3_nt: TGTGCCAGCAGTGGCGGACTAGCGGGAGGGGAGACCCAGTACTTC; cdr3_aa: CASSGGLAGGETQYF; v_call: TRBV28; clone_size: .; j_call: TRBJ2-5; d_call: TRBD2
cdr3_nt: TGCGCCAGCAGCTGGGACCCTAGCGGGAGTTTCGATGAGCAGTTCTTC; cdr3_aa: CASSWDPSGSFDEQFF; v_call: TRBV5-1; clone_size: .; j_call: TRBJ2-1; d_call: TRBD2
cdr3_nt: TGTGCCAGTAGTGATGGACAGGGGGCTCCCTACGAGCAGTACTTC; cdr3_aa: CASSDGQGAPYEQYF; v_call: TRBV19; clone_size: once; j_call: TRBJ2-7; d_call: TRBD1
cdr3_nt: TGTGCCAGCAGTTACAGGGCGAGGTCCGGGGAGCTGTTTTTT; cdr3_aa: CASSYRARSGELFF; v_call: TRBV6-5; clone_size: .; j_call: TRBJ2-2; d_call: .
cdr3_nt: TGTGCCAGCAGCGTCCGGCTGGGGGACGAGCAGTACTTC; cdr3_aa: CASSVRLGDEQYF; v_call: TRBV5-6; clone_size: once; j_call: TRBJ2-7; d_call: .
cdr3_nt: TGTGCCTGGACCGGGGTTGGGCCCCAGCATTTT; cdr3_aa: CAWTGVGPQHF; v_call: TRBV30; clone_size: .; j_call: TRBJ1-5; d_call: .
cdr3_nt: TGTGCCAGCAGTCTCCGGGACCTAGGGGAATATGAGCAGTTCTTC; cdr3_aa: CASSLRDLGEYEQFF; v_call: TRBV27; clone_size: .; j_call: TRBJ2-1; d_call: .
cdr3_nt: TGTGCCAGCAGCCCACAGCTAGCGGGAGGCGAGCAGTACTTC; cdr3_aa: CASSPQLAGGEQYF; v_call: TRBV3-1/TRBV3-2; clone_size: once; j_call: TRBJ2-7; d_call: TRBD2
cdr3_nt: TGTGCCAGCAGCCTAGCGGGGGGCACAGATACGCAGTATTTT; cdr3_aa: CASSLAGGTDTQYF; v_call: TRBV7-6; clone_size: once; j_call: TRBJ2-3; d_call: TRBD2
cdr3_nt: TGTGCCAGCCGTCCGGACTATGGCTACACCTTC; cdr3_aa: CASRPDYGYTF; v_call: TRBV2; clone_size: .; j_call: TRBJ1-2; d_call: .
cdr3_nt: TGCAGTGCTATTGACGCTGGCACCGTTATTTCCTACGAGCAGTACTTC; cdr3_aa: CSAIDAGTVISYEQYF; v_call: TRBV20-1; clone_size: .; j_call: TRBJ2-7; d_call: .
cdr3_nt: TGTGCCTGGAGTGTACCAGACTTTAGAGGAAGACGACAGCATTTT; cdr3_aa: CAWSVPDFRGRRQHF; v_call: TRBV30; clone_size: once; j_call: TRBJ1-5; d_call: .
cdr3_nt: TGTGCCAGTAGTATAAGGGCTCCTGGTAACAATGAGCAGTTCTTC; cdr3_aa: CASSIRAPGNNEQFF; v_call: TRBV19; clone_size: .; j_call: TRBJ2-1; d_call: .
cdr3_nt: TGCGCCAGCAGCCCCGGGACAGGTACGAGGGAGCAGTACTTC; cdr3_aa: CASSPGTGTREQYF; v_call: TRBV5-1; clone_size: .; j_call: TRBJ2-7; d_call: TRBD1
cdr3_nt: TGTGCCATCATCAAAGGGGACACCGGGGAGCTGTTTTTT; cdr3_aa: CAIIKGDTGELFF; v_call: TRBV10-3; clone_size: .; j_call: TRBJ2-2; d_call: .
cdr3_nt: TGTGCCAGCAGCCAAGTGGGGACAGGGGTTAGGTACTATGGCTACACCTTC; cdr3_aa: CASSQVGTGVRYYGYTF; v_call: TRBV4-2; clone_size: .; j_call: TRBJ1-2; d_call: TRBD1
cdr3_nt: TGTGCCAGCAGCCAGAGAGGAGGCACTTATATTTCTCACTACGAGCAGTACTTC; cdr3_aa: CASSQRGGTYISHYEQYF; v_call: TRBV4-2; clone_size: .; j_call: TRBJ2-7; d_call: .
cdr3_nt: TGTGCTAGTGCCCTCCCAGGGCCAGAACTGGCAGAGACCCAGTACTTC; cdr3_aa: CASALPGPELAETQYF; v_call: TRBV12-5; clone_size: .; j_call: TRBJ2-5; d_call: .
cdr3_nt: TGTGCCAGCAGTCACGATTTAGGGTTGAACACTGAAGCTTTCTTT; cdr3_aa: CASSHDLGLNTEAFF; v_call: TRBV7-8; clone_size: .; j_call: TRBJ1-1; d_call: .
cdr3_nt: TGCGCCAGCAGCTTTTTTTTGTTGAACAGGGGGATATCGGAGTACAATGAGCAGTTCTTC; cdr3_aa: CASSFFLLNRGISEYNEQFF; v_call: TRBV5-1; clone_size: .; j_call: TRBJ2-1; d_call: TRBD1
cdr3_nt: TGTGCCAGCAGCCTTGGGACAGGGGGCTTTGGGGTTTTCTTT; cdr3_aa: CASSLGTGGFGVFF; v_call: TRBV28; clone_size: .; j_call: TRBJ1-1; d_call: TRBD1
cdr3_nt: TGTGCCAGCAGCCGCGGAGGGAGCAATCAGCCCCAGCATTTT; cdr3_aa: CASSRGGSNQPQHF; v_call: TRBV7-9; clone_size: few; j_call: TRBJ1-5; d_call: .
cdr3_nt: TGTGCCAGCAGCCGAGACAGGGGGGAACCGTATAATGAGCAGTTCTTC; cdr3_aa: CASSRDRGEPYNEQFF; v_call: TRBV11-2; clone_size: .; j_call: TRBJ2-1; d_call: TRBD1
cdr3_nt: TGTGCCAGCAGCTTGCGGGGGTATGGAAACACCATATATTTT; cdr3_aa: CASSLRGYGNTIYF; v_call: TRBV5-6; clone_size: .; j_call: TRBJ1-3; d_call: .
cdr3_nt: TGTGCCAGCAGCCAATTGCCTCCCCTATGGGGGCAGGGGGGCGAAAAACTGTTTTTT; cdr3_aa: CASSQLPPLWGQGGEKLFF; v_call: TRBV14; clone_size: once; j_call: TRBJ1-4; d_call: TRBD1
cdr3_nt: TGTGCCAGCCGGGACAGCTTCTATGGCTACACCTTC; cdr3_aa: CASRDSFYGYTF; v_call: TRBV2; clone_size: .; j_call: TRBJ1-2; d_call: TRBD1
cdr3_nt: TGTGCCAGCAGCGGTATCAAGGCGGGGGCTGAAGCTTTCTTT; cdr3_aa: CASSGIKAGAEAFF; v_call: TRBV11-2; clone_size: once; j_call: TRBJ1-1; d_call: .
cdr3_nt: TGCGCCAGGGTGGGCGGGGGACTAGTCGCTCCAGTCGAGCAGTACTTC; cdr3_aa: CARVGGGLVAPVEQYF; v_call: TRBV10-1; clone_size: .; j_call: TRBJ2-7; d_call: TRBD2
cdr3_nt: TGTGCTAGTGGTCGGGACAGGACTTCCTACGAGCAGTACTTC; cdr3_aa: CASGRDRTSYEQYF; v_call: TRBV12-5; clone_size: .; j_call: TRBJ2-7; d_call: TRBD1